Below, 11 T cell receptor beta chains from the same sample are listed, as sequenced in a study of post-analysis software for immune sequencing data (dated by TCRdb to the mid-2010s). Results and caveats for the whole study, not just this receptor: Several TRBV segments, including TRBV5-6, TRBV5-1 and TRBV20-1, were significantly more frequent in patients than controls.

Library method: PCR. The instrument given in TCRdb is Illumina HiSeq 2500. Unique molecular identifiers were incorporated into TCR beta cDNA libraries to reduce PCR and sequencing biases. The public reads were quality trimmed at Q25 with fastp and then assembled into clones with MiXCR by TCRdb, keeping productive beta chains. Each entry merges the rows of one CDR3 protein and shows their most common DNA and genes. The sample table shows more than 450,000 distinct CDR3 sequences, and about 40% are seen once. More than 1.5% of the sample comes from the top ten. The antigens these receptors bind are not known. The sequenced sample consisted of blood. These receptors were taken from a girl aged 10 to 17 with multiple sclerosis.

The CDR3 coding sequence is TGTGCCAGCAGGCTGGGCGACAGGGGCGGCTACACCTTC. It yields the protein CASRLGDRGGYTF. The rearrangement joins TRBV3-1 to TRBJ1-2; 8 nucleotides align to TRBD1. After removal of 6 bases from V and 8 bases from J, the junction contained 8 bases not matched to a gene. This CDR3 is 13 amino acids long. Germline V gene lookup returns CDR1 LGHDT and CDR2 YNNKEL (reference sequence).

The chain combines TRBV29-1 with TRBJ2-7; D not resolved. CDR3 length equals 13 residues. Germline CDR1 reads SQVTM; CDR2 reads ANQGSEA. Deletions cut 1 base from V and 2 bases from J, with 9 bases between. CDR3 nucleotides: TGCAGCGTTGAAGGGACGGATCCCTACGAGCAGTACTTC. Its translation: CSVEGTDPYEQYF.

In DNA form, the CDR3 reads TGTGCCAGCAGCTATCGGACTAGCGAGGAAGAGACCCAGTACTTC. The encoded protein is CASSYRTSEEETQYF. The gene calls are TRBV7-9 and TRBJ2-5, with 9 bases matching TRBD2. V shed 4 bases and J 3 bases; nucleotides not matched to a gene: 6. CDR1 and CDR2 (germline): SEHNR, FQNEAQ (reference sequence). The CDR3 loop spans 15 amino acids.

The rearrangement uses TRBV4-1 and TRBJ2-3, with 7 bases aligning to TRBD2. From germline, CDR1 is MGHRA and CDR2 YSYEKL. The CDR3 spans 16 residues. Germline trimming cut 4 bases from V and 3 bases from J; bases unmatched to any gene: 10. The CDR3 region has the DNA TGCGCCAGCAGCCTTTCCCGCCTAGCGGTAACAGATACGCAGTATTTT. Protein sequence: CASSLSRLAVTDTQYF.

V and J are TRBV10-3 and TRBJ2-7, with TRBD2 matching over 12 bases. The germline V gene has CDR1 ENHRY and CDR2 SYGVKD. The trim removed 4 bases at V and 5 bases at J, leaving 12 bases unmatched. The CDR3 runs 17 residues. This chain's CDR3 is CAISALASGRAVNEQYF. In nucleotides, the CDR3 is TGTGCCATCAGTGCATTGGCTAGCGGGAGGGCCGTCAACGAGCAGTACTTC.

The chain combines TRBV27 with TRBJ2-1; D remains unclear. Germline V gene lookup returns CDR1 MNHEY and CDR2 SMNVEV (reference sequence). The CDR3 totals 16 residues. Trimming took off 4 bases at V and 0 bases at J, with 13 bases between the two ends. CDR3 sequence: CASSSPISSSYNEQFF. Here the CDR3 DNA reads TGTGCCAGCAGTTCGCCCATTTCAAGCTCCTACAATGAGCAGTTCTTC.

This clonotype was counted a few times. CDR3 in amino acids: CAIWGGVDYGYTF. DNA for the CDR3: TGTGCCATCTGGGGAGGGGTGGACTATGGCTACACCTTC. The rearrangement uses TRBV10-3 and TRBJ1-2; possibly TRBD1 for D (5 bases). Per the germline V gene, CDR1 is ENHRY and CDR2 is SYGVKD. V gave up 8 bases and J gave up 3 bases, with 13 bases separating them. CDR3 length: 13 amino acids.

This clonotype has just a few counts. This chain links TRBV27 with TRBJ2-3; no reliable D call. The germline V gene encodes CDR1 MNHEY and CDR2 SMNVEV (reference sequence). The CDR3 has 13 residues. The V end lost 8 bases, the J end lost 2 bases, and 11 bases lay between the germline ends. Here the CDR3 reads CASQPLYTDTQYF. Written as DNA, the CDR3 is TGTGCCAGCCAACCTCTTTACACAGATACGCAGTATTTT.

For this clonotype: At one end the junction does not follow the germline gene, possibly because of a read error. The chain couples TRBV7-2 to TRBJ2-7; the D gene is possibly TRBD2 (6 bases). The CDR3 loop spans 14 amino acids. The germline gives CDR1 SGHTA, CDR2 FQGNSA. This CDR3 is CASSLGGSSYEQCF. CDR3 DNA: TGTGCCAGCAGCTTGGGGGGAAGCTCCTACGAGCAGTGCTTC. The complete variable domain, with remaining parts taken from reference TRBV7-2 and TRBJ2-7, reads GAGVSQSPSNKVTEKGKDVELRCDPISGHTALYWYRQSLGQGLEFLIYFQGNSAPDKSGLPSDRFSAERTGGSVSTLTIQRTQQEDSAVYLCASSLGGSSYEQCFGPGTRLTVT.

This clonotype was detected many times. At one end the junction does not follow the germline gene, possibly because of a read error. The chain couples TRBV12-3 or TRBV12-4 to TRBJ2-7, with D maybe TRBD1 (5 bases). The CDR3 spans 13 residues. The CDR3 sequence is CASSLTASYEQYF. CDR3 bases: TGCGCCAGCAGTTTGACAGCCTCCTACGAGCAGTACTTC.

This clonotype was seen a handful of times. The chain carries TRBV10-1 and TRBJ2-1, with no clear D. Trimming shortened V by 3 bases and J by 2 bases, and 2 bases separated the two germline ends. This CDR3 is 12 amino acids long. The germline gives CDR1 WNHNN, CDR2 SYGVQD (reference sequence). CDR3 bases: TGCGCCAGCAGTGAACCCTACAATGAGCAGTTCTTC. The encoded protein is CASSEPYNEQFF.